This TCR beta chain was retrieved from a study of post-analysis software for immune sequencing data. Points on this clonotype: Its antigen is unidentified.

Overall study results and limits: TRBV segments more frequent in patients than in controls numbered about five and included TRBV5-6, TRBV5-1 and TRBV20-1.

The CDR3 has 13 amino acids. Germline assignment: CDR1 MDHEN and CDR2 SYDVKM. Trimming stripped 5 bases from V and 7 bases from J, with 15 bases between. Prepared TCR beta cDNA libraries contained unique molecular identifiers. TCRdb reanalysed the PCR reads using MiXCR and keeps one entry per CDR3 protein. The table shows some 800,000 distinct CDR3 sequences, with around 46% occurring only once. The sequence was collected from a girl aged 5-17 years with multiple sclerosis. Material: blood. The J gene is TRBJ2-7, the V gene TRBV28; unclear D gene. Written as DNA, the CDR3 is TGTGCCAGCAGTATCGTAAGGAGAGAAGAGCAGTACTTC. It encodes CASSIVRREEQYF.